This T cell receptor (beta chain) was found in a study of PD-1 blockade in classical Hodgkin lymphoma. Turning to the study itself: It was nivolumab at 3 mg/kg, given intravenously every 2 weeks, that patients received. Findings and limits, study-wide: Complete responders showed a baseline diversity that resembled the diversity of newly diagnosed patients. Diminished baseline TCR diversity has been reported in newly diagnosed patients relative to healthy donors.

This clone was seen once. The antigen is not known. The protocol was immunoSEQ multiplex PCR, while the TCRdb copy is restricted to in-frame clones and leaves out a portion. There are approximately 10,000 clones in the sample; about four fifths occur only once, and around two fifths lies in the top ten. Relapse was seen in all patients after autologous stem cell transplantation, and brentuximab vedotin exposure was variable. Applied to thawed PBMCs, magnetic negative selection was the method used to isolate CD8+ T cells. The CDR3 has 15 amino acids. The germline CDR1 and CDR2 sequences are MRHNA and SNTAGT. J gave up 8 bases and V 3 bases, and 7 bases lay outside the gene matches.

The TCR comes from a human donor with classical Hodgkin lymphoma. The sample was CD8+ T cells from blood, taken at baseline. The chain joins TRBV6-4 to TRBJ2-1; 10 nucleotides match TRBD2. CDR3 amino acids: CASSDRPSGSHEQFF. As DNA, the CDR3 is TGTGCCAGCAGTGATCGCCCTAGCGGGAGCCATGAGCAGTTCTTC.